This TCR beta chain stems from a study of T-cell reconstitution after alpha-beta-depleted transplantation in children. A TCRbeta library incorporating unique molecular identifiers was prepared. TCRdb redid the calling of the PCR reads with MiXCR, one entry per CDR3 protein. The data show approximately 300,000 distinct CDR3 sequences, 6% to 10% seen once. Points from the study as a whole: Some patients showed high day-60 TCRbeta diversity, which derived from surviving recipient T cells and thymic progenitors. One year after transplant, T-cell counts and diversity came mostly from newly produced T cells. As was reported, about two months after transplant, alpha-beta T cells came from several hundred expanded graft clones.

This CDR3 has 15 amino acids. CDR1 and CDR2 from the germline V gene are MNHNS and SASEGT. The V and J ends lost 6 bases and 4 bases, in that order; junction bases with no gene match: 11. At least ten counts were recorded for this clonotype. Its antigen is unidentified. The chain employs TRBV6-1 and TRBJ1-1; the match to TRBD1 covers 7 bases. The sequenced sample was peripheral blood, obtained 360 days after TCRalphabeta/CD19-depleted stem cell transplant. The receptor was derived from a female patient aged 2-10 years who had a stem cell transplant for Fanconi anemia, so the T cells may come from the graft donor. The chain's CDR3 is CASSRFGTAGTEAFF. The CDR3 nucleotides read TGTGCCAGCAGCCGCTTCGGGACAGCGGGCACTGAAGCTTTCTTT.